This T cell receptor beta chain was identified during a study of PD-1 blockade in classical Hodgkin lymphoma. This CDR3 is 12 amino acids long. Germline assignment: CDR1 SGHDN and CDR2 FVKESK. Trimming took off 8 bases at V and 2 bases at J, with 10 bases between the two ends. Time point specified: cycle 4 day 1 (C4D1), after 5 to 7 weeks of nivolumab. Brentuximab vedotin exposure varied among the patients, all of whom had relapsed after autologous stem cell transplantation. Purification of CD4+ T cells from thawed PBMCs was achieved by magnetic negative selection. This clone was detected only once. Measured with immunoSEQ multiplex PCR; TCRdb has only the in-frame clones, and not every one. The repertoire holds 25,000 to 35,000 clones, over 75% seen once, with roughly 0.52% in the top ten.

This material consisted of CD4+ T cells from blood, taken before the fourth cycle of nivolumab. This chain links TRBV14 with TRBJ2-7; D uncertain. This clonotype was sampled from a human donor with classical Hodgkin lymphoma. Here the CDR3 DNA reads TGTGCCAGCCCCGGGCCTCCCTACGAGCAGTACTTC. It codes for CASPGPPYEQYF.